This passage covers 24 T cell receptor beta chains from one sample sequenced in a study of blood T cell repertoires in COVID-19. Libraries were prepared by immunoSEQ multiplex PCR; TCRdb keeps only in-frame clonotypes and omits some of them. This sample yields about 46,000 clones, of which about nine tenths are seen a single time; around 19% belongs to the top ten. The sequencing sample was made of peripheral blood. All receptors derive from a man between 65 and 85 years old with active COVID-19.

V gene TRBV3-1 (or the pseudogene TRBV3-2) combines with J gene TRBJ1-5; D unclear. CDR3 size: 15 residues. Germline V lookup: CDR1 LGHDT, CDR2 YNNKEL (reference sequence). Trimming took 1 base from V and 3 from J, leaving 10 bases between them. In DNA form, the CDR3 reads TGTGCCAGCAGCCAAGGGAGTAGGCTCAATCAGCCCCAGCATTTT. As protein: CASSQGSRLNQPQHF.

This chain connects TRBV6-6 to TRBJ2-2; 10 bases line up with TRBD1. The CDR3 is 16 residues long. The J segment lost 9 bases and the V segment lost 6 bases, leaving 13 bases of the junction unmatched. CDR1 and CDR2 from the germline V gene are MNHNY and SVGAGI (reference sequence). Written as DNA, the CDR3 is TGTGCCAGCAGCCCGGCGGAGGACAGGGGGATACGGGAGCTGTTTTTT. It codes for CASSPAEDRGIRELFF.

This clone appeared a few times. V and J are TRBV15 and TRBJ2-3; 8 nucleotides agree with TRBD2. The germline V gene has CDR1 LNHNV and CDR2 YYDKDF (reference sequence). The length of the CDR3 is 16 residues. After removal of 11 bases from V and 4 bases from J, the junction contained 17 bases not matched to a gene. The CDR3 DNA reads TGTGCCGCGGGGGCCCCCTCGGGGGGGCCCTCAGATACGCAGTATTTT. This sequence encodes CAAGAPSGGPSDTQYF.

The chain uses TRBV7-3 and TRBJ2-7; 10 bases are a match to TRBD1. The V gene's germline CDR1 is SGHTA and CDR2 FQGTGA. Losses at the gene ends were 3 bases for V and 6 bases for J; bases not matched to a gene: 5. The CDR3 runs 14 residues. The DNA of the CDR3 is TGTGCCAGCAGCTTGGGACAGGGGTGGGGCGAGCAGTACTTC. Its protein is CASSLGQGWGEQYF.

CDR3 residues: CASSRPNGEWAFF. For the CDR3, the DNA is TGTGCCAGCAGCAGACCCAACGGGGAGTGGGCTTTCTTT. The chain joins TRBV7-9 to TRBJ1-1; D ambiguous. CDR3 length equals 13 residues. Trimming stripped 5 bases from V and 11 bases from J, with 18 bases between. From germline, CDR1 is SEHNR and CDR2 FQNEAQ (reference sequence).

This clone was recorded once. J is TRBJ2-1 and V is TRBV5-4, with a tentative D call TRBD2 (5 bases). Trimming took off 4 bases at V and 4 bases at J, with 12 bases between the two ends. The CDR3 spans 14 residues. Germline assignment: CDR1 SGHNT and CDR2 YYREEE (reference sequence). The CDR3 reads CASSPTGEYNEQFF. DNA of the CDR3: TGTGCCAGCAGCCCGACCGGGGAATACAATGAGCAGTTCTTC.

This clone has a single count. This chain connects TRBV7-3 to TRBJ1-1; TRBD1 agrees at 8 bases. The CDR3 has 16 residues. The J segment lost 0 bases and the V segment lost 5 bases, leaving 8 bases of the junction unmatched. The germline gives CDR1 SGHTA, CDR2 FQGTGA. The CDR3 coding sequence is TGTGCCAGCAGCCCCCCCGGGACAGGAATGAACACTGAAGCTTTCTTT. This translates into CASSPPGTGMNTEAFF.

V and J are TRBV6-6 and TRBJ2-2; 7 bases line up with TRBD1. V shed 5 bases, J shed 0 bases, and the junction held 15 bases outside the gene matches. The germline V gene has CDR1 MNHNY and CDR2 SVGAGI (reference sequence). The CDR3 has 19 amino acids. Written as DNA, the CDR3 is TGTGCCAGCAGTCTACCGACAGGGCACCGATCGACGAACACCGGGGAGCTGTTTTTT. Protein sequence: CASSLPTGHRSTNTGELFF.

The chain recombines TRBV6-5 with TRBJ1-6; the match to TRBD1 covers 9 bases. The V and J ends lost 6 bases and 10 bases, in that order; junction bases with no gene match: 10. CDR1 and CDR2 from the germline V gene are MNHEY and SVGAGI. This CDR3 has 15 residues. CDR3 sequence (DNA): TGTGCCAGCAGGCTTATACAGGGGGCAGGGTCACCCCTCCACTTT. Protein: CASRLIQGAGSPLHF.

The chain employs TRBV28 and TRBJ2-5; D may be TRBD2 (6 bases). The CDR3 covers 15 residues. The ends were cut back, 1 base at V and 5 bases at J, with 14 bases in the middle. Germline V gene lookup returns CDR1 MDHEN and CDR2 SYDVKM. CDR3 DNA: TGTGCCAGCAGTTTATCGGGGGTCGGTTCGGAGACCCAGTACTTC. It encodes CASSLSGVGSETQYF.

The rearrangement joins TRBV30 to TRBJ2-1; TRBD2 aligns across 12 bases. With 2 bases clipped from V and 7 bases from J, the junction kept 9 bases outside the gene matches. Germline V gene lookup returns CDR1 GTSNPN and CDR2 SVGIG (reference sequence). The length of the CDR3 is 16 residues. The CDR3 region is CAWSPKTSGGLNEQFF. The CDR3 DNA reads as TGTGCCTGGAGTCCCAAAACTAGCGGGGGGCTTAATGAGCAGTTCTTC.

V and J are TRBV7-2 and TRBJ2-7; 15 nucleotides line up with TRBD2. Germline CDR1 is SGHTA and CDR2 is FQGNSA. This CDR3 comprises 17 residues. With V trimmed by 1 base and J by 6 bases, 7 bases remained unmatched. CDR3 sequence: CASSLVNPGLAGGEQYF. CDR3 coding DNA: TGTGCCAGCAGCTTAGTCAACCCGGGACTAGCGGGAGGCGAGCAGTACTTC.

The J gene is TRBJ1-1, the V gene TRBV18, with D possibly TRBD1 on 5 matching bases. The CDR3 runs to 15 residues. V was pared by 2 bases and J by 1 base, with 11 bases between. Germline CDR1 is KGHSH and CDR2 is LQKENI. CDR3 DNA: TGTGCCAGCTCACCAACTAGCAGGGAGAACACTGAAGCTTTCTTT. Encoded protein: CASSPTSRENTEAFF.

Note on this clone: An end of the junction does not agree with germline; a read error may underlie this. The V gene is TRBV6-2 or TRBV6-3, the J gene TRBJ2-1, with D perhaps matching TRBD1 (6 bases). The CDR3 length is 13 residues. Germline V gene data show CDR1 as MNHEY and CDR2 as SVGEGT. The CDR3 nucleotides are TGTGCCAGCAGCGGACAGCCCTATAATGAGCAGTTCTTC. Its protein product is CASSGQPYNEQFF.

This chain uses TRBV7-9 with TRBJ2-2; D is perhaps TRBD2 (5 bases). V gave up 0 bases and J gave up 7 bases, with 9 bases separating them. Per germline, CDR1 SEHNR and CDR2 FQNEAQ (reference sequence). CDR3 size: 14 residues. The CDR3, as DNA: TGTGCCAGCAGCTTAGCACACCGGGACGGGGAGCTGTTTTTT. The encoded protein is CASSLAHRDGELFF.

This chain uses TRBV4-1 with TRBJ2-5; 12 bases are a match to TRBD2. The CDR3 totals 19 residues. With 3 bases clipped from V and 5 bases from J, the junction kept 16 bases outside the gene matches. CDR1 and CDR2 from the germline V gene are MGHRA and YSYEKL. Written as DNA, the CDR3 is TGCGCCAGCAGCCAGGACCTTTCTAGCGGGGGGGCTGGGAGCGAGACCCAGTACTTC. Residues: CASSQDLSSGGAGSETQYF.

V is TRBV19 and J is TRBJ2-5; tentatively, D is TRBD2 (7 bases). This CDR3 spans 15 amino acids. Germline CDR1 and CDR2: LNHDA and SQIVND (reference sequence). V lost 2 bases to trimming and J lost 1 base, with 11 bases between them. This CDR3 reads CASSIMGGPQETQYF. The CDR3 DNA reads TGTGCCAGTAGTATAATGGGGGGGCCCCAAGAGACCCAGTACTTC.

This clone was detected once. The chain uses TRBV30 and TRBJ2-2; D is undetermined. Trimming removed 5 bases at V and 5 bases at J, with 12 bases between. There are 13 residues in the CDR3. The germline CDR1 and CDR2 sequences are GTSNPN and SVGIG (reference sequence). The CDR3 DNA is TGTGCCTGGGACCAAGTACATACCGGGGAGCTGTTTTTT. Translating gives CAWDQVHTGELFF.

The genes are TRBV6-6 and TRBJ1-1; a weak D match, TRBD1 (6 bases). Germline lookup yields CDR1 MNHNY and CDR2 SVGAGI (reference sequence). V was shortened by 8 bases and J by 3 bases, with 13 bases between the two germline ends. The CDR3 extends over 13 amino acids. CDR3 bases: TGTGCCAGCGTATCAGGGGCCGACACTGAAGCTTTCTTT. Its translation is CASVSGADTEAFF.

The chain carries TRBV7-9 and TRBJ1-2, with no clear D. The germline CDR1 and CDR2 sequences are SEHNR and FQNEAQ (reference sequence). The CDR3 spans 13 residues. V was trimmed by 5 bases and J by 4 bases, leaving 11 bases between them. The CDR3 region is CASSPRQFYGYTF. For the CDR3, the DNA is TGTGCCAGCAGCCCAAGACAATTCTATGGCTACACCTTC. Supplemented by reference TRBV7-9 and TRBJ1-2, the full variable domain reads DTGVSQNPRHKITKRGQNVTFRCDPISEHNRLYWYRQTLGQGPEFLTYFQNEAQLEKSRLLSDRFSAERPKGSFSTLEIQRTEQGDSAMYLCASSPRQFYGYTFGSGTRLTVV.

The chain recombines TRBV5-6 with TRBJ2-1, with 8 bases matching TRBD1. Trimming took 2 bases from V and 3 from J; bases not matched to a gene: 16. Germline lookup yields CDR1 SGHDT and CDR2 YYEEEE. This CDR3 has 19 residues. The CDR3 bases are TGTGCCAGCAGCTTAATCGGAACCGGACAGGGAACCTACTACAATGAGCAGTTCTTC. This sequence encodes CASSLIGTGQGTYYNEQFF. The full variable domain, rest sourced from reference TRBV5-6 and TRBJ2-1, is DAGVTQSPTHLIKTRGQQVTLRCSPKSGHDTVSWYQQALGQGPQFIFQYYEEEERQRGNFPDRFSGHQFPNYSSELNVNALLLGDSALYLCASSLIGTGQGTYYNEQFFGPGTRLTVL.

This chain links TRBV13 with TRBJ2-7; tentative D call: TRBD2 (6 bases). The CDR3 spans 14 residues. Between the trimmed V and J ends, which lost 6 bases and 1 base, there was a span of 13 bases. CDR1 PRHDT and CDR2 FYEKMQ come from the germline V gene (reference sequence). The CDR3 here is CASRKGLGSYEQYF. CDR3 in DNA: TGTGCCAGCAGGAAGGGACTGGGGTCCTACGAGCAGTACTTC.

The chain combines TRBV27 with TRBJ2-1; D possibly corresponds to TRBD2 (7 bases). Per germline, CDR1 MNHEY and CDR2 SMNVEV (reference sequence). This CDR3 region has 16 residues. V was clipped by 7 bases and J by 3 bases, with 19 bases between them. As DNA, the CDR3 is TGTGCCAGCACCAGTTTGGGGGGGGCGAACTACAATGAGCAGTTCTTC. Encoded protein: CASTSLGGANYNEQFF.

This chain connects TRBV28 to TRBJ1-4; D is perhaps TRBD1 (6 bases). With 7 bases removed from V and 4 bases from J, the gap between germline ends came to 13 bases. The CDR3 totals 14 residues. The germline V gene has CDR1 MDHEN and CDR2 SYDVKM. The CDR3 here is CASTTGHFNEKLFF. The CDR3 nucleotides read TGTGCCAGCACCACGGGACACTTTAATGAAAAACTGTTTTTT.